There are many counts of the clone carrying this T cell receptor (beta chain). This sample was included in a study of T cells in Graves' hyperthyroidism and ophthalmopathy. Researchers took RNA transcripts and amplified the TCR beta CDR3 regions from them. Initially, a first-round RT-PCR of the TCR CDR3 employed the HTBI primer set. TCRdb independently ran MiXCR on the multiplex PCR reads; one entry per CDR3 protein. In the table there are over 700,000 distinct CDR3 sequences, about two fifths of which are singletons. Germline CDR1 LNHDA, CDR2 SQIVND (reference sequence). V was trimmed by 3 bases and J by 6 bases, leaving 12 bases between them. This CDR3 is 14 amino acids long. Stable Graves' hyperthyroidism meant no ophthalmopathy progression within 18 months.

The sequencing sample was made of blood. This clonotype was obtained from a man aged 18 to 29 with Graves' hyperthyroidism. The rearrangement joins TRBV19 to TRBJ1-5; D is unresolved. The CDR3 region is CASSMTISIQPQHF. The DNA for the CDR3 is TGTGCCAGTAGTATGACAATTTCGATTCAGCCCCAGCATTTT.